This TCR beta chain was obtained from a study of long-term antiretroviral therapy in people with HIV. The study's findings and limits: Diversity measured after ART increased yet remained under transplant donor controls.

As regards this clone: Its specificity is unknown.

Germline values: CDR1 LNHNV, CDR2 YYDKDF (reference sequence). The CDR3 loop spans 15 amino acids. The V end was cut by 0 bases, the J end by 3 bases, with 12 bases between. Survey-level immunoSEQ v3.0 assays were run. Profiled with immunoSEQ multiplex PCR; TCRdb holds only in-frame clones, not every one. The sample yields about 21,000 clones, roughly 79% seen once. At least two post-ART and at least one pre-ART PBMC sample were available for each donor. Treatment locations for all participants with HIV were in the United States. Every specimen held between about 0.9-11 million cryopreserved PBMC. These were thawed and washed before DNA extraction.

V and J are TRBV15 and TRBJ2-7; tentatively, D is TRBD1 or TRBD2 (6 bases each). This clonotype was obtained from a man younger than 35 with HIV. This sample comprised unsorted PBMCs, obtained 0.5 years after starting antiretroviral therapy. CDR3 sequence: CATSRDRRGSYEQYF. In nucleotides, the CDR3 is TGTGCCACCAGCAGAGATCGGAGGGGGAGCTACGAGCAGTACTTC.